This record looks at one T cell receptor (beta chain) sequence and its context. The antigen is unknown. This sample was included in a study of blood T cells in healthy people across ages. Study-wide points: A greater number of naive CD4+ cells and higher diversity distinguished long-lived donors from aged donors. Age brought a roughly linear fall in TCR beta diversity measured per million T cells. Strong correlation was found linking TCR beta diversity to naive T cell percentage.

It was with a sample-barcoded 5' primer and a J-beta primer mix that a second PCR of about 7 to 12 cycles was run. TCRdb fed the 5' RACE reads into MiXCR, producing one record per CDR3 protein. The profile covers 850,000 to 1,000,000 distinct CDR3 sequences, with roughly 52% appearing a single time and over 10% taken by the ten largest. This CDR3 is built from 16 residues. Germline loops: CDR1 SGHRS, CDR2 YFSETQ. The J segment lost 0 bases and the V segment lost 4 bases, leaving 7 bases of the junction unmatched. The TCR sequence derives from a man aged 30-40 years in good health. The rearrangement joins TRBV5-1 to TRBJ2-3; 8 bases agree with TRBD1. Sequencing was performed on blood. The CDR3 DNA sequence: TGCGCCAGCAGCCTCCCGACAGGGGCAAGCACAGATACGCAGTATTTT. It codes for CASSLPTGASTDTQYF.